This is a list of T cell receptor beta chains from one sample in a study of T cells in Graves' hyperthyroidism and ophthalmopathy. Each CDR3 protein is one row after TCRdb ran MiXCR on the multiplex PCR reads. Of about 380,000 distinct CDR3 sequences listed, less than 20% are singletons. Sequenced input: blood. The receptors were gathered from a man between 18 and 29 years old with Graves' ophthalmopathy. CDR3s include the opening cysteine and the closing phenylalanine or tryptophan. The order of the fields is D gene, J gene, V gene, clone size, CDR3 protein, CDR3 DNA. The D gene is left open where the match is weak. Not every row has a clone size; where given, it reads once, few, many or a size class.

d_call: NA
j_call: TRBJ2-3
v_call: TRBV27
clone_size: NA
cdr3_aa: CASSSQGISTDTQYF
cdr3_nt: TGTGCCAGCAGCTCTCAGGGCATTAGCACAGATACGCAGTATTTT

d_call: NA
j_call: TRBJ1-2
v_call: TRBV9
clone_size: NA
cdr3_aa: CASSVGWHGYTF
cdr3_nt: TGTGCCAGCAGCGTAGGGTGGCATGGCTACACCTTC

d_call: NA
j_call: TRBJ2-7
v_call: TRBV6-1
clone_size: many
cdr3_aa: CASRIDSMQYF
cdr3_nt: TGTGCCAGCAGAATAGACTCGATGCAGTACTTC

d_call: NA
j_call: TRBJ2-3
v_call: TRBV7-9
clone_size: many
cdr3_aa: CASSLMASHTDTQYF
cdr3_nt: TGTGCCAGCAGCTTAATGGCCAGTCACACAGATACGCAGTATTTT

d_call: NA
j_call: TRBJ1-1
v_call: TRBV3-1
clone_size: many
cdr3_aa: CASSRGTAEAFF
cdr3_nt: TGTGCCAGCAGCCGGGGTACCGCAGAAGCTTTCTTT

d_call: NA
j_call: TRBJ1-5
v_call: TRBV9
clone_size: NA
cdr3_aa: CASSVAGNSNQPQHF
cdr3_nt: TGTGCCAGCAGCGTAGCGGGTAATAGCAATCAGCCCCAGCATTTT

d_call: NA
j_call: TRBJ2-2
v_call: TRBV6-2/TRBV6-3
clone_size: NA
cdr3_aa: CASSLQVFTGELFF
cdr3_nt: TGTGCCAGCAGCCTACAGGTTTTCACCGGGGAGCTGTTTTTT

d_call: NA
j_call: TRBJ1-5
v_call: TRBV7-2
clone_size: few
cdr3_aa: CASSFGAATSNQPQHF
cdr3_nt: TGTGCCAGCAGCTTTGGGGCGGCTACTAGCAATCAGCCCCAGCATTTT

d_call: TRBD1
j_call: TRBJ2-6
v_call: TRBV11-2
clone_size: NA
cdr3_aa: CASSRRGQGAGANVLTF
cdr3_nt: TGTGCCAGCAGCCGCAGGGGACAGGGAGCCGGGGCCAACGTCCTGACTTTC

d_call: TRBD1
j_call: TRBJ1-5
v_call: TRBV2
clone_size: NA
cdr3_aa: CASSVGRGRATGNQPQHF
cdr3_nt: TGTGCCAGCAGTGTCGGGCGGGGTCGGGCGACAGGGAATCAGCCCCAGCATTTT

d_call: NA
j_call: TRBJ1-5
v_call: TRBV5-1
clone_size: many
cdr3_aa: CASSPGHTNQPQHF
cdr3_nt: TGCGCCAGCAGCCCGGGACACACCAATCAGCCCCAGCATTTT

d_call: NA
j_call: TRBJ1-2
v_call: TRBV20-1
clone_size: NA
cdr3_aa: CSARDPGDGYTF
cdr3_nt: TGCAGTGCTAGAGATCCCGGGGATGGCTACACCTTC

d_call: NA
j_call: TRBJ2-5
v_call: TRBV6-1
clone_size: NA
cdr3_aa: CASRGAREEVGTQYF
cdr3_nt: TGTGCCAGCAGAGGAGCCAGGGAGGAAGTAGGGACCCAGTACTTC

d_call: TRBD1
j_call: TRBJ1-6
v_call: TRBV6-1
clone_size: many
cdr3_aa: CASSRDRGISPLHF
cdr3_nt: TGTGCCAGCAGCCGGGACAGGGGTATTTCACCCCTCCACTTT

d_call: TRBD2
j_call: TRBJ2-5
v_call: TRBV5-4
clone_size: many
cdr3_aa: CASSRGLAVQETQYF
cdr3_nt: TGTGCCAGCAGCCGGGGACTAGCGGTACAAGAGACCCAGTACTTC

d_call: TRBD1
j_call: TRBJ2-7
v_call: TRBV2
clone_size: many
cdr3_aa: CAGRGTGGMEQYF
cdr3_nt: TGTGCCGGAAGGGGGACAGGGGGTATGGAGCAGTACTTC

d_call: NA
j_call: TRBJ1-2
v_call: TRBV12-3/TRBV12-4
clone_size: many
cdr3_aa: CASSLGRDSYTF
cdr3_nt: TGTGCCAGCAGTTTAGGAAGGGACAGCTACACCTTC

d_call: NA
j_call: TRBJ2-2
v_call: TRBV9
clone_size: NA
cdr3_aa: CASALGVGGELFF
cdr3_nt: TGTGCCAGCGCTTTGGGAGTTGGCGGGGAGCTGTTTTTT

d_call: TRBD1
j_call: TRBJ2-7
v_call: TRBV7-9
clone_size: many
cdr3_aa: CASSFLVGQAPYEQYF
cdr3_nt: TGTGCCAGCAGTTTCTTAGTGGGACAGGCCCCCTACGAGCAGTACTTC

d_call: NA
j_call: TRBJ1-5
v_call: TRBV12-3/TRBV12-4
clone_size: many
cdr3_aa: CASSSSGGVHQPQHF
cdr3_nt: TGTGCCAGCAGTTCATCCGGGGGAGTGCATCAGCCCCAGCATTTT

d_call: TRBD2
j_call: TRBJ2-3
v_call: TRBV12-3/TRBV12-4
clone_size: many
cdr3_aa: CASSPGGGADTQYF
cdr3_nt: TGTGCCAGCAGCCCGGGGGGGGGGGCAGATACGCAGTATTTT

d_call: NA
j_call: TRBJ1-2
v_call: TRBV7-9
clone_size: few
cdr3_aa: CASSFPSAQPGYTF
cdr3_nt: TGTGCCAGCAGCTTTCCGTCAGCTCAACCGGGCTACACCTTC

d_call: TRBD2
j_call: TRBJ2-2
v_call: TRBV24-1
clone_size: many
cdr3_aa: CATSDLGLDTGELFF
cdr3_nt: TGTGCCACCAGTGATTTGGGACTAGACACCGGGGAGCTGTTTTTT

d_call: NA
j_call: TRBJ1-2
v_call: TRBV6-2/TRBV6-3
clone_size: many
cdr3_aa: CASSSFGLYGYTF
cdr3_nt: TGTGCCAGCAGCTCCTTCGGGTTGTATGGCTACACCTTC

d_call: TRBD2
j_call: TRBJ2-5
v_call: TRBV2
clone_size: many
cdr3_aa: CARRLAGAQETQYF
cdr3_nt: TGTGCCAGAAGACTAGCGGGGGCGCAAGAGACCCAGTACTTC

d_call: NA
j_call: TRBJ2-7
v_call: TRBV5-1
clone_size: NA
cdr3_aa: CASSLTTLTYEQYF
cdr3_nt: TGCGCCAGCAGCTTAACGACCTTAACCTACGAGCAGTACTTC

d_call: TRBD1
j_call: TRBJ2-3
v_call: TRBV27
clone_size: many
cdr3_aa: CASSYGQGAADTQYF
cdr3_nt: TGTGCCAGCAGTTACGGACAGGGGGCAGCAGATACGCAGTATTTT

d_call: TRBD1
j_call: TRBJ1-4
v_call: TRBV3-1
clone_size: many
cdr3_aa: CASSQDPGQGGEKLFF
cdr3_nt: TGTGCCAGCAGCCAAGATCCAGGACAGGGAGGCGAAAAACTGTTTTTT

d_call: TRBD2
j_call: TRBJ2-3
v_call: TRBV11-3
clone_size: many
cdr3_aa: CASSFGRVGDTQYF
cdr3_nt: TGTGCCAGCAGCTTTGGGAGGGTCGGAGATACGCAGTATTTT